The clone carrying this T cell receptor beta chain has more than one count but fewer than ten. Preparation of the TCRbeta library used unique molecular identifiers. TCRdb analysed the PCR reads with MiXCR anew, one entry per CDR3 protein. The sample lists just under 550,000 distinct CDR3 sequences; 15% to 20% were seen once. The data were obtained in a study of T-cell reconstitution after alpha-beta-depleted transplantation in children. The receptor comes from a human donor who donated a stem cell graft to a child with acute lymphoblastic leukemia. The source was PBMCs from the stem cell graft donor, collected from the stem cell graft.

The CDR3 protein is CASRAGNTEAFF. The CDR3 nucleotides read TGTGCCAGCAGGGCCGGGAACACTGAAGCTTTCTTT. The V and J genes are TRBV2 and TRBJ1-1; no clear D gene. The germline CDR1 and CDR2 sequences are SNHLY and FYNNEI. The CDR3 is 12 residues long. Trimming pared 6 bases from V and 1 base from J, leaving 6 bases between.